A selection of T cell receptor beta chains follows, all from one sample in a study of blood T cell repertoires in COVID-19. This table comes from immunoSEQ multiplex PCR, and its TCRdb copy is limited to in-frame clones, with some not included. The repertoire holds fewer than 350,000 clones, with 80% to 90% as singletons. The sample taken for sequencing was peripheral blood. The receptor source for this set is a young woman with COVID-19, enrolled during active disease. Both conserved end residues are part of each CDR3. D genes are given only for firm matches. Size is omitted from some rows. Given values are once, few, many or a class for expanded clones.

clone size,V gene,D gene,J gene,CDR3 length,CDR3 protein,CDR3 DNA
NA,TRBV11-2,TRBD1,TRBJ2-7,15,CASSTYRDRAYEQYF,TGTGCCAGCAGCACTTACCGGGACAGGGCCTACGAGCAGTACTTC
NA,TRBV6-5,TRBD1,TRBJ1-5,15,CASSLRGREGSPQHF,TGTGCCAGCAGTCTCAGGGGGCGCGAGGGGTCGCCCCAGCATTTT
NA,TRBV6-1,TRBD1,TRBJ2-5,16,CASSVGAYRGGETQYF,TGTGCCAGCAGTGTGGGGGCCTACAGGGGCGGAGAGACCCAGTACTTC
few,TRBV10-3,NA,TRBJ1-2,13,CAIGQGSNYGYTF,TGTGCCATCGGGCAGGGTTCTAACTATGGCTACACCTTC
NA,TRBV2,TRBD2,TRBJ2-4,16,CASSVRGGEAKNIQYF,TGTGCCAGCAGTGTACGGGGGGGCGAGGCCAAAAACATTCAGTACTTC
NA,TRBV7-9,NA,TRBJ2-7,13,CASSFPSGDEQYF,TGTGCCAGCAGCTTCCCTTCCGGGGACGAGCAGTACTTC
NA,TRBV4-1,NA,TRBJ2-7,15,CASSRTAERPYEQYF,TGCGCCAGCAGCCGGACCGCAGAGCGGCCCTACGAGCAGTACTTC
NA,TRBV9,NA,TRBJ1-3,13,CASSVEREDTIYF,TGTGCCAGCAGCGTAGAAAGGGAGGACACCATATATTTT
NA,TRBV7-8,TRBD1,TRBJ1-2,14,CASSSRTGAMGYTF,TGTGCCAGCAGCTCTCGGACAGGGGCTATGGGCTACACCTTC
NA,TRBV5-6,TRBD1,TRBJ1-2,15,CASSLPGTGGYGYTF,TGTGCCAGCAGCTTGCCCGGGACAGGGGGCTATGGCTACACCTTC
NA,TRBV7-2,TRBD1,TRBJ2-1,15,CASSLEGQTYNEQFF,TGTGCCAGCAGCTTAGAGGGACAGACCTACAATGAGCAGTTCTTC
NA,TRBV7-2,NA,TRBJ1-1,13,CASSDDGRGKAFF,TGTGCCAGCAGCGACGATGGCAGGGGAAAAGCTTTCTTT
NA,TRBV11-2,TRBD1,TRBJ1-6,15,CASSLLGTGGSPLHF,TGTGCCAGCAGCTTATTGGGGACAGGGGGCTCACCCCTCCACTTT
NA,TRBV19,NA,TRBJ2-2,14,CASAMTANTGELFF,TGTGCCAGCGCTATGACAGCGAACACCGGGGAGCTGTTTTTT
NA,TRBV7-2,NA,TRBJ1-3,14,CASSFTDIGNTIYF,TGTGCCAGCAGCTTTACCGACATAGGAAACACCATATATTTT
NA,TRBV9,NA,TRBJ1-1,14,CASSVSAGDTEAFF,TGTGCCAGCAGCGTAAGCGCGGGGGACACTGAAGCTTTCTTT
once,TRBV6-5,NA,TRBJ1-4,15,CASRSQGGTNEKLFF,TGTGCCAGCAGGTCCCAGGGAGGGACTAATGAAAAACTGTTTTTT